The source of this TCR beta chain is a study of T cell responses to AZD1222 COVID-19 vaccine. The CDR3 runs to 13 residues. Germline-derived CDR1 and CDR2 are LGHNA and YSLEER. With 2 bases removed from V and 8 bases from J, the gap between germline ends came to 9 bases. Study conclusions and caveats: Samples come after the peak T cell response, not at day 14. Vaccine-associated CD4 TCRs ranged over spike, dominating at 160-218 and 743-854.

Sequencing used immunoSEQ multiplex PCR; TCRdb keeps in-frame clones, though not all of them. This sample has around 120,000 clones, with about 93% found just once. Second-dose groups at about 4 or about 12 weeks were pooled. Concerning this clone itself: Its antigen is not known.

The sequencing used peripheral blood, collected 28 days after the second AZD1222 dose. V is TRBV4-3 and J is TRBJ1-4; a weak D match, TRBD1 (5 bases). This receptor was identified in an adult who received the AZD1222 COVID-19 vaccine. The CDR3, as DNA: TGCGCCAGCAGCCAATACAGGCGAGAAAAACTGTTTTTT. As protein: CASSQYRREKLFF.